This passage covers 27 T cell receptor beta chains from one sample sequenced in a study of T-cell memory formation after mild COVID-19. A single record per CDR3 protein comes from TCRdb applying MiXCR to the 5' RACE reads. Among approximately 300,000 distinct CDR3 sequences listed, about 16% were seen once. Input material: PBMCs or a T cell subset sorted from them (not recorded which). Source of these receptors: a man aged 18 to 30 who had mild COVID-19 (a few samples of this study predate the infection). Cell type and time point are not known.

This clonotype was seen only a few times. This rearrangement joins TRBV4-1 to TRBJ1-2; D unclear. Looked up from germline, CDR1 is MGHRA and CDR2 is YSYEKL. The CDR3 is 13 amino acids. Deletions cut 2 bases from V and 3 bases from J, with 7 bases between. The CDR3 sequence: CASSQFGDYGYTF. DNA for the CDR3: TGCGCCAGCAGCCAATTCGGGGACTATGGCTACACCTTC.

This clonotype was found many times. The CDR3 DNA follows: TGTGCCAGCAGTTGGACGCCGGGGTTGTACTACGAGCAGTACTTC. Its protein is CASSWTPGLYYEQYF. The chain carries TRBV6-1 and TRBJ2-7, with D perhaps TRBD2 (5 bases). The CDR3 contains 15 residues. CDR1 MNHNS and CDR2 SASEGT come from the germline V gene. Trimming stripped 5 bases from V and 3 bases from J, with 17 bases between.

This clonotype came up many times. V is TRBV12-5 and J is TRBJ1-3, with unresolved D. From germline, CDR1 is LGHNT and CDR2 FRNRAP. Trimming removed 6 bases from V and 0 bases from J, with 6 bases in between. The CDR3 covers 13 residues. CDR3 DNA sequence: TGTGCTAGTGGCGGGAGCTCTGGAAACACCATATATTTT. The encoded protein is CASGGSSGNTIYF. The full variable domain, rest sourced from reference TRBV12-5 and TRBJ1-3, is DARVTQTPRHKVTEMGQEVTMRCQPILGHNTVFWYRQTMMQGLELLAYFRNRAPLDDSGMPKDRFSAEMPDATLATLKIQPSEPRDSAVYFCASGGSSGNTIYFGEGSWLTVV.

The chain combines TRBV5-1 with TRBJ2-2; 7 nucleotides match TRBD1. V lost 2 bases, J lost 0 bases, and 10 bases stayed unmatched. Germline lookup yields CDR1 SGHRS and CDR2 YFSETQ. This CDR3 spans 18 amino acids. CDR3 sequence: CASSFGTAALSNTGELFF. The CDR3 DNA sequence: TGCGCCAGCAGCTTCGGGACAGCGGCTTTATCGAACACCGGGGAGCTGTTTTTT.

The chain recombines TRBV25-1 with TRBJ2-3; no reliable D call. The V gene lost 4 bases and the J gene lost 4 bases, with 15 bases spanning the gap. Germline V gene sequence: CDR1 MGHDK, CDR2 SYGVNS. The CDR3 runs 15 residues. The CDR3: CASSGWTMSSDTQYF. The CDR3 coding sequence is TGTGCCAGCAGTGGCTGGACGATGTCCTCAGATACGCAGTATTTT.

This clonotype occurred a few times. The rearrangement links TRBV12-3 or TRBV12-4 to TRBJ2-2, with a possible D match to TRBD1 (6 bases). The CDR3 runs to 15 residues. V dropped 3 bases and J dropped 2 bases, with 10 bases sitting between them. The CDR3 DNA follows: TGTGCCAGCAGTTTTGCAGGGGTAAACACCGGGGAGCTGTTTTTT. Amino acid sequence: CASSFAGVNTGELFF.

This clonotype was observed a few times. The rearrangement uses TRBV20-1 and TRBJ2-7, with 13 bases fitting TRBD2. Losses at the gene ends were 4 bases for V and 4 bases for J; bases not matched to a gene: 4. The CDR3 length is 14 residues. Germline V gives CDR1 DFQATT, CDR2 SNEGSKA (reference sequence). CDR3: CSAMTSGGRYEQYF. Written as DNA, the CDR3 is TGCAGTGCTATGACTAGCGGGGGGCGATACGAGCAGTACTTC.

CDR3 DNA sequence: TGTGCCAGCAGCGTAGTTGGGGCGCGAGGCACAGATACGCAGTATTTT. Protein product: CASSVVGARGTDTQYF. This sequence joins TRBV9 and TRBJ2-3; weak D call: TRBD1 (5 bases). Germline V CDR1 and CDR2: SGDLS, YYNGEE. The V end lost 0 bases, the J end lost 1 base, and 12 bases lay between the germline ends. This CDR3 is built from 16 residues.

The chain employs TRBV20-1 and TRBJ1-1; the D is unclear. Germline lookup yields CDR1 DFQATT and CDR2 SNEGSKA (reference sequence). The CDR3 loop spans 15 amino acids. V lost 0 bases, J lost 1 base, and 12 bases lay in between. The CDR3 spells CSARDPFRENTEAFF. The CDR3 DNA follows: TGCAGTGCTAGAGATCCCTTTCGCGAGAACACTGAAGCTTTCTTT.

This clonotype turned up a few times. V usage is TRBV4-3 and J usage is TRBJ2-2; 8 bases are shared with TRBD1. Looked up from germline, CDR1 is LGHNA and CDR2 is YSLEER. CDR3 length: 14 amino acids. The ends lost 7 bases at V and 5 bases at J; junction bases unmatched: 6. The DNA of the CDR3 is TGCGCCAGCATGTCAGGGGGCGAAACCGGGGAGCTGTTTTTT. Protein: CASMSGGETGELFF.

This clonotype has more than one count but fewer than ten. The gene calls are TRBV6-5 and TRBJ1-5; TRBD1 is a possible D gene (5 bases). The CDR3 has 15 amino acids. CDR1 is MNHEY, CDR2 SVGAGI, per germline. Trimming pared 0 bases from V and 7 bases from J, leaving 13 bases between. This CDR3 is CASSYSARRDQPQHF. The DNA for the CDR3 is TGTGCCAGCAGTTACTCGGCACGGCGGGACCAGCCCCAGCATTTT.

This clonotype was found many times. V gene TRBV27 combines with J gene TRBJ2-1, with TRBD2 as a possible D gene (5 bases). V lost 10 bases and J 4 bases, leaving 17 bases between the germline ends. The CDR3 totals 14 residues. Germline values: CDR1 MNHEY, CDR2 SMNVEV (reference sequence). In DNA, the CDR3 is TGTGCCACCCGAACTAGGTCGGGATACAATGAGCAGTTCTTC. Translated, it gives CATRTRSGYNEQFF.

CDR3 DNA sequence: TGTGCCAGCAGTTTTGCAGGGGGTTTAAATCAGCCCCAGCATTTT. Encoded protein: CASSFAGGLNQPQHF. V gene TRBV6-5 combines with J gene TRBJ1-5; 7 positions agree with TRBD1. Germline V CDR1 and CDR2: MNHEY, SVGAGI. The CDR3 is made up of 15 amino acids. The V gene end was trimmed by 4 bases and the J gene end by 4 bases; junction bases not matched to a gene: 7.

V and J are TRBV28 and TRBJ2-5; 10 bases are shared with TRBD1. After removal of 0 bases from V and 2 bases from J, the junction contained 0 bases not matched to a gene. Germline V CDR1 and CDR2: MDHEN, SYDVKM. The CDR3 totals 15 residues. CDR3 coding DNA: TGTGCCAGCAGTTTATGGGACAGGGGGCAAGAGACCCAGTACTTC. Residues: CASSLWDRGQETQYF.

This clonotype was found many times. V and J are TRBV20-1 and TRBJ2-5; D may match TRBD1 or TRBD2 (5 bases each). The CDR3 sequence is 11 residues long. Germline V gives CDR1 DFQATT, CDR2 SNEGSKA (reference sequence). Written as DNA, the CDR3 is TGCAGCGCCATCTGGGGGGAGACCCAGTACTTC. The encoded protein is CSAIWGETQYF.

The chain employs TRBV9 and TRBJ2-1, with TRBD1 matching 9 bases. This CDR3 is built from 15 residues. Germline lookup yields CDR1 SGDLS and CDR2 YYNGEE. V trimming: 4 bases; J trimming: 4 bases; junction bases outside the gene matches: 6. DNA of the CDR3: TGTGCCAGCAGCCCCGGACAGGGGAGGTACAATGAGCAGTTCTTC. Its translation: CASSPGQGRYNEQFF. Full variable domain (remainder filled in from reference TRBV9 and TRBJ2-1): DSGVTQTPKHLITATGQRVTLRCSPRSGDLSVYWYQQSLDQGLQFLIQYYNGEERAKGNILERFSAQQFPDLHSELNLSSLELGDSALYFCASSPGQGRYNEQFFGPGTRLTVL.

J is TRBJ2-1 and V is TRBV7-3; possibly TRBD1 for D (6 bases). The V end lost 5 bases, the J end lost 8 bases, and 16 bases lay between the germline ends. Germline CDR1 and CDR2: SGHTA and FQGTGA. The CDR3 contains 14 residues. The CDR3 DNA is TGTGCCAGCAGCCCCAACCCCTACAGGGATGAGCAGTTCTTC. This gives the protein CASSPNPYRDEQFF.

The chain recombines TRBV28 with TRBJ1-5; D not certain. V lost 2 bases, J lost 10 bases, and 15 bases lay in between. The CDR3 sequence is 14 residues long. Germline V gene lookup returns CDR1 MDHEN and CDR2 SYDVKM. CDR3 in amino acids: CASSLSQRPIPQHF. For the CDR3, the DNA is TGTGCCAGCAGTTTAAGCCAAAGGCCGATCCCCCAGCATTTT.

This clonotype was found a few times. The chain is built from TRBV4-1 and TRBJ2-3; no firm D call. This CDR3 comprises 15 residues. With 2 bases removed from V and 0 bases from J, the gap between germline ends came to 9 bases. The V gene's germline CDR1 is MGHRA and CDR2 YSYEKL. The CDR3 reads CASSQTLDSTDTQYF. The CDR3 DNA sequence: TGCGCCAGCAGCCAAACCCTGGACAGCACAGATACGCAGTATTTT.

The sample holds a few counts of this clonotype. The rearrangement uses TRBV7-2 and TRBJ2-3; perhaps TRBD2 as D (5 bases). From germline, CDR1 is SGHTA and CDR2 FQGNSA. V lost 10 bases and J 3 bases, leaving 17 bases between the germline ends. This CDR3 comprises 14 residues. The CDR3 DNA sequence: TGTGCCACTCGAGGGCTTACTGGGACAGATACGCAGTATTTT. It translates to CATRGLTGTDTQYF.

This clonotype was seen a handful of times. The chain combines TRBV24-1 with TRBJ2-2; D is perhaps TRBD1 (6 bases). V gave up 4 bases and J gave up 4 bases, with 15 bases separating them. Per the germline V gene, CDR1 is KGHDR and CDR2 is SFDVKD. This CDR3 is 16 amino acids long. This chain's CDR3 is CATSDPTGDLTGELFF. The DNA of the CDR3 is TGTGCCACCAGTGACCCGACAGGAGACCTCACCGGGGAGCTGTTTTTT.

This clonotype was seen only a few times. V gene TRBV5-1 combines with J gene TRBJ2-3; TRBD2 agrees at 15 bases. Per the germline V gene, CDR1 is SGHRS and CDR2 is YFSETQ. The CDR3 runs 20 residues. The V gene end was trimmed by 0 bases and the J gene end by 8 bases; junction bases not matched to a gene: 16. The chain's CDR3 is CASSLDPASGTSGGSGTQYF. The CDR3 nucleotides read TGCGCCAGCAGCTTGGATCCGGCATCAGGGACTAGCGGGGGGAGCGGTACGCAGTATTTT.

Only a few counts were recorded for this clonotype. The chain couples TRBV5-1 to TRBJ1-2; 7 bases are shared with TRBD1. Trimming cost V 4 bases and J 5 bases; bases outside gene matches: 11. The germline CDR1 and CDR2 sequences are SGHRS and YFSETQ. The CDR3 extends over 15 amino acids. The CDR3 sequence: CASSTRQGAEYGYTF. As DNA, the CDR3 is TGCGCCAGCAGCACCCGACAGGGCGCGGAATATGGCTACACCTTC.

This clonotype was seen more than once but under ten times. V and J are TRBV20-1 and TRBJ2-3, with TRBD2 matching 10 bases. Looked up from germline, CDR1 is DFQATT and CDR2 is SNEGSKA (reference sequence). With 4 bases clipped from V and 6 bases from J, the junction kept 7 bases outside the gene matches. The CDR3 totals 14 residues. This chain's CDR3 is CSAIGLAGVDTQYF. CDR3 DNA: TGCAGTGCTATCGGGCTAGCGGGGGTGGATACGCAGTATTTT.

The CDR3 reads CASSLGAGSTGELFF. CDR3 sequence (DNA): TGTGCCAGCAGCTTAGGGGCAGGTTCCACCGGGGAGCTGTTTTTT. This chain links TRBV7-7 with TRBJ2-2, with no clear D. The germline V gene encodes CDR1 SSHAT and CDR2 FNYEAQ (reference sequence). Trimming shortened V by 1 base and J by 4 bases, and 10 bases separated the two germline ends. The CDR3 runs to 15 residues. The whole variable domain, remainder taken from reference TRBV7-7 and TRBJ2-2, is GAGVSQSPRYKVTKRGQDVTLRCDPISSHATLYWYQQALGQGPEFLTYFNYEAQPDKSGLPSDRFSAERPEGSISTLTIQRTEQRDSAMYRCASSLGAGSTGELFFGEGSRLTVL.

This clonotype was seen many times. This sequence joins TRBV10-3 and TRBJ2-3; a weak D match, TRBD1 (7 bases). Trimming stripped 9 bases from V and 2 bases from J, with 15 bases between. Looked up from germline, CDR1 is ENHRY and CDR2 is SYGVKD. The CDR3 has 14 amino acids. This chain's CDR3 is CAIDQGGLTDTQYF. The DNA of the CDR3 is TGTGCCATTGACCAGGGGGGCCTCACAGATACGCAGTATTTT.

This clonotype has a handful of counts. This chain links TRBV10-3 with TRBJ2-1, with D possibly called TRBD1 or TRBD2 (6 bases each). Germline CDR1 ENHRY, CDR2 SYGVKD. This CDR3 comprises 14 residues. The V end was cut by 2 bases, the J end by 7 bases, with 12 bases between. CDR3 sequence (DNA): TGTGCCATCAGTGAGACGGGGGCGGGGAATGAGCAGTTCTTC. Its protein product is CAISETGAGNEQFF.